This T cell receptor (beta chain) was identified during a study of identical twins. General study points: The analysis was cross-sectional rather than longitudinal within donors.

It was template switching that added a universal primer site, and there were unique molecular identifiers on the cDNA. MiXCR, run by TCRdb on the 5' RACE reads, gives a single entry per CDR3 protein. This table holds fewer than 900,000 distinct CDR3 sequences, 21% found once. On this clonotype itself: Its target is unknown.

Germline V gene lookup returns CDR1 DFQATT and CDR2 SNEGSKA (reference sequence). The CDR3 runs 14 residues. The ends were cut back, 4 bases at V and 0 bases at J, with 11 bases in the middle. The sample also formed part of further work on T cells expressing NK-cell markers. From that second work: The TCR beta repertoires were obtained from sorted CD3+CD56+NKG2C+, CD3+CD56+NKG2C- and CD3+CD56-NKG2C+ T cells. A handful of donors showed these clonotypes also leading the CD3+CD56-NKG2C+ fraction.

The source is a woman between 18 and 29 years old in good health. Sequencing used PBMCs. The chain joins TRBV20-1 to TRBJ2-3; D is uncertain. CDR3 region: CSAIRSPSTDTQYF. CDR3 sequence (DNA): TGCAGTGCTATACGGTCCCCTAGCACAGATACGCAGTATTTT.